One sample yielded the 20 T cell receptor beta chains listed below, sequenced in a study of T cells in localized non-small cell lung cancer. Assay: immunoSEQ multiplex PCR; the TCRdb copy retains only in-frame clones and omits some. The sample lists 75,000 to 80,000 clones; 85% to 90% were seen once. Sequenced material: peripheral blood, taken before any cancer treatment. The receptors derive from a woman aged 35 to 75 with stage I squamous cell lung carcinoma.

The V call is TRBV5-1, the J call TRBJ2-3; D may correspond to TRBD1 or TRBD2 (6 bases each). Germline V gene lookup returns CDR1 SGHRS and CDR2 YFSETQ. This CDR3 comprises 14 residues. V lost 3 bases, J lost 2 bases, and 10 bases lay in between. DNA of the CDR3: TGCGCCAGCAGCTCGGGGGCCCCCACAGATACGCAGTATTTT. This codes for CASSSGAPTDTQYF.

The genes are TRBV15 and TRBJ2-5; possibly TRBD2 for D (7 bases). The CDR3 length is 14 residues. Trimming cost V 1 base and J 5 bases, with 11 bases left between them. From germline, CDR1 is LNHNV and CDR2 YYDKDF (reference sequence). The CDR3 DNA is TGTGCCACCAGCAGAGTAGGGGGGGCCGAGACCCAGTACTTC. Its protein is CATSRVGGAETQYF.

The V call is TRBV9, the J call TRBJ2-7; weak D call: TRBD1 (6 bases). V lost 4 bases and J 5 bases, leaving 19 bases between the germline ends. The length of the CDR3 is 15 residues. The V gene's germline CDR1 is SGDLS and CDR2 YYNGEE. The CDR3 spells CASSTIGGSVHEQYF. CDR3 bases: TGTGCCAGCAGCACCATAGGGGGTTCAGTCCACGAGCAGTACTTC.

The rearrangement links TRBV11-2 to TRBJ2-5, with 10 bases identical to TRBD1. V dropped 3 bases and J dropped 4; count of bases not matched to a gene: 8. The germline V gene has CDR1 SGHAT and CDR2 FQNNGV. The CDR3 runs 16 residues. CDR3 region: CASSFVGQGRLETQYF. The CDR3 nucleotides are TGTGCCAGCAGCTTCGTGGGACAGGGGCGTTTAGAGACCCAGTACTTC.

This clone showed up just once. The chain is built from TRBV2 and TRBJ2-1; D is possibly TRBD2 (7 bases). The V gene's germline CDR1 is SNHLY and CDR2 FYNNEI. The CDR3 has 15 amino acids. The V gene lost 6 bases and the J gene lost 0 bases, with 12 bases spanning the gap. The CDR3 coding sequence is TGTGCCAGCAGCCAAGGGGGGGGCTCCTACAATGAGCAGTTCTTC. Translated: CASSQGGGSYNEQFF. The variable domain in full, completed from reference TRBV2 and TRBJ2-1, reads EPEVTQTPSHQVTQMGQEVILRCVPISNHLYFYWYRQILGQKVEFLVSFYNNEISEKSEIFDDQFSVERPDGSNFTLKIRSTKLEDSAMYFCASSQGGGSYNEQFFGPGTRLTVL.

CDR3: CSAGLNQNTEAFF. In nucleotides, the CDR3 is TGCAGCGCCGGATTAAACCAAAACACTGAAGCTTTCTTT. J is TRBJ1-1 and V is TRBV29-1; D gene ambiguous. V lost 7 bases, J lost 2 bases, and 14 bases lay in between. There are 13 residues in the CDR3. CDR1 SQVTM and CDR2 ANQGSEA come from the germline V gene.

This chain connects TRBV10-3 to TRBJ1-4; D not resolved. V was shortened by 3 bases and J by 7 bases, with 3 bases between the two germline ends. This CDR3 is 11 amino acids long. Germline values: CDR1 ENHRY, CDR2 SYGVKD. In DNA form, the CDR3 reads TGTGCCATCAGTGAAGGTGAAAAACTGTTTTTT. It is translated as CAISEGEKLFF.

V is TRBV18 and J is TRBJ1-1; weak D call: TRBD1 (6 bases). The CDR3 covers 17 residues. Trimming took 3 bases from V and 4 from J, leaving 21 bases between them. CDR1 and CDR2 (germline): KGHSH, LQKENI. The CDR3 sequence: CASSPFLSKQGGTEAFF. For the CDR3, the DNA is TGTGCCAGCTCACCCTTTCTCTCAAAACAGGGCGGCACTGAAGCTTTCTTT.

The V and J genes are TRBV29-1 and TRBJ2-3; maybe TRBD1 (5 bases). The CDR3 has 12 residues. Germline V gives CDR1 SQVTM, CDR2 ANQGSEA. V lost 8 bases to trimming and J lost 6 bases, with 15 bases between them. The CDR3 sequence: CSHITGWDTQYF. The CDR3 DNA reads TGCAGCCATATCACAGGCTGGGATACGCAGTATTTT.

The chain is built from TRBV18 and TRBJ1-1, with no clear D. Looked up from germline, CDR1 is KGHSH and CDR2 is LQKENI. Trimming pared 0 bases from V and 1 base from J, leaving 9 bases between. The CDR3 consists of 15 residues. CDR3 DNA: TGTGCCAGCTCACCACCGGGAAAAAGGAACACTGAAGCTTTCTTT. Translated, it gives CASSPPGKRNTEAFF.

This chain connects TRBV20-1 to TRBJ1-6, with D unresolved. The V gene's germline CDR1 is DFQATT and CDR2 SNEGSKA (reference sequence). The V and J ends lost 6 bases and 12 bases respectively, with 12 bases between them. CDR3 length equals 11 residues. DNA of the CDR3: TGCAGTGCCCCCCGCGGAGGACCCCTCCACTTT. Translation gives CSAPRGGPLHF.

This chain links TRBV5-6 with TRBJ1-6, with 8 bases matching TRBD1. Germline CDR1 is SGHDT and CDR2 is YYEEEE. V gave up 2 bases and J gave up 0 bases; unmatched junction bases: 10. This CDR3 comprises 19 residues. CDR3 sequence reads: CASSFMVDRASSYNSPLHF. Written as DNA, the CDR3 is TGTGCCAGCAGCTTTATGGTGGACAGGGCTAGCTCCTATAATTCACCCCTCCACTTT.

This chain links TRBV6-6 with TRBJ1-2; 9 bases are a match to TRBD1. V was clipped by 7 bases and J by 8 bases; unmatched bases: 5. Germline V gene data show CDR1 as MNHNY and CDR2 as SVGAGI (reference sequence). The CDR3 runs to 12 residues. CDR3 DNA sequence: TGTGCCAGCACCCGGGACAGGGTCGGCTACACCTTC. This translates into CASTRDRVGYTF.

V is TRBV2 and J is TRBJ1-2, with D maybe TRBD1 (6 bases). CDR3 length equals 13 residues. Germline-derived CDR1 and CDR2 are SNHLY and FYNNEI. Trimming removed 6 bases at V and 4 bases at J, with 12 bases between. CDR3 sequence: CASSPGTSYGYTF. DNA of the CDR3: TGTGCCAGCAGCCCCGGGACAAGCTATGGCTACACCTTC. Drawing the rest from reference TRBV2 and TRBJ1-2, the complete variable domain is EPEVTQTPSHQVTQMGQEVILRCVPISNHLYFYWYRQILGQKVEFLVSFYNNEISEKSEIFDDQFSVERPDGSNFTLKIRSTKLEDSAMYFCASSPGTSYGYTFGSGTRLTVV.

V usage is TRBV29-1 and J usage is TRBJ2-7; 10 bases are a match to TRBD1. V dropped 5 bases and J dropped 6; count of bases not matched to a gene: 7. CDR3 length: 13 residues. The V gene's germline CDR1 is SQVTM and CDR2 ANQGSEA. In DNA form, the CDR3 reads TGCAGCGTTCCTGGAGACAGGGGGCTCGAGCAGTACTTC. It yields the protein CSVPGDRGLEQYF.

CDR3 loop: CASSVGRGGTTDTQYF. The CDR3 nucleotides are TGTGCCAGCAGCGTAGGCCGGGGGGGTACCACAGATACGCAGTATTTT. The genes are TRBV9 and TRBJ2-3, with 8 positions matching TRBD2. CDR1 and CDR2 (germline): SGDLS, YYNGEE. The CDR3 is 16 residues long. J gave up 2 bases and V 0 bases, and 5 bases lay outside the gene matches. The whole variable domain, filled in from reference TRBV9 and TRBJ2-3, reads DSGVTQTPKHLITATGQRVTLRCSPRSGDLSVYWYQQSLDQGLQFLIQYYNGEERAKGNILERFSAQQFPDLHSELNLSSLELGDSALYFCASSVGRGGTTDTQYFGPGTRLTVL.

V is TRBV5-1 and J is TRBJ2-2; D is uncertain. V was pared by 3 bases and J by 0 bases, with 12 bases between. The CDR3 runs to 16 residues. Germline assignment: CDR1 SGHRS and CDR2 YFSETQ. CDR3 DNA: TGCGCCAGCAGCTCTAAGGCGTTCGCGAACACCGGGGAGCTGTTTTTT. It yields the protein CASSSKAFANTGELFF.

The chain is built from TRBV19 and TRBJ1-4, with D uncertain. V gave up 0 bases and J gave up 5 bases, with 10 bases separating them. The CDR3 is 15 residues long. The germline CDR1 and CDR2 sequences are LNHDA and SQIVND (reference sequence). CDR3 protein: CASSIEYSSNEKLFF. The CDR3, as DNA: TGTGCCAGTAGTATAGAGTACTCTTCGAATGAAAAACTGTTTTTT.

The J gene is TRBJ1-1, the V gene TRBV7-9, with D unresolved. Germline V gene data show CDR1 as SEHNR and CDR2 as FQNEAQ (reference sequence). The CDR3 loop spans 13 amino acids. The V end was cut by 1 base, the J end by 7 bases, with 10 bases between. CDR3 sequence reads: CASSLDAVLEAFF. Written as DNA, the CDR3 is TGTGCCAGCAGCTTAGATGCAGTCCTTGAAGCTTTCTTT.

The CDR3 DNA reads TGTGCCAGTAGTAGGATTAGACAGACTGGGGCCAACGTCCTGACTTTC. It specifies CASSRIRQTGANVLTF. The rearrangement links TRBV19 to TRBJ2-6, with D possibly TRBD1 on 5 matching bases. Deletions cut 4 bases from V and 2 bases from J, with 12 bases between. CDR1 and CDR2 (germline): LNHDA, SQIVND (reference sequence). The CDR3 sequence is 16 residues long.